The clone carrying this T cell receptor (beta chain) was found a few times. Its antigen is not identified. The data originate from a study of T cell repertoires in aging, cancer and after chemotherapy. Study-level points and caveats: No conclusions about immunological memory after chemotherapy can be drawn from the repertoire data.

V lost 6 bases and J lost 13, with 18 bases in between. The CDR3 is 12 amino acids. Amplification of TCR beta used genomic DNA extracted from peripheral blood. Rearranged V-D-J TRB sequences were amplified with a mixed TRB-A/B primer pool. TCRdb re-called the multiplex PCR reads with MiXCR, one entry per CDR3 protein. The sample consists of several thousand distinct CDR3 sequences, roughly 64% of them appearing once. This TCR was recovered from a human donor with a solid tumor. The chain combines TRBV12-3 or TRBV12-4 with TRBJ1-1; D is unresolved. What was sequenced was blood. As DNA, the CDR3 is TGTGCCAGCAGCTCACCTCCCGCCCGGGTTTTCTTT. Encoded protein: CASSSPPARVFF.